The TCR beta chain described here comes from a study of human T cells and chemical hapten exposure. Across the study: An area of 2 cm by less than 2.5 cm on upper inner arm skin received 2% DPC for sensitization. Women made up most patients, who had alopecia areata, totalis or universalis. Findings and limits, study-wide: Counts of TCRs above 1 in 1000 frequency stayed unchanged with DPC sensitization.

This CDR3 comprises 15 residues. The V gene lost 7 bases and the J gene lost 2 bases, with 15 bases spanning the gap. Germline values: CDR1 MDHEN, CDR2 SYDVKM. One entry per CDR3 protein, called by TCRdb with MiXCR from the RACE reads. The sample has tens of thousands of distinct CDR3 sequences; around 30% are singletons. This clonotype was detected only a few times. Its antigen remains unidentified. Time point indicated: patch test 1, 2 weeks after DPC sensitization. Documented treatment: therapeutic diphenylcyclopropenone sensitization with weekly scalp DPC. This specimen consisted of whole blood, obtained in connection with sensitization to the hapten diphenylcyclopropenone (DPC). The chain joins TRBV28 to TRBJ2-1, with D perhaps TRBD2 (6 bases). The origin of this receptor is a man in his forties with alopecia areata. Some clones in this sample may be carry-over from other donors' samples. DNA of the CDR3: TGTGCCAGCAATCCGGGGGAAAGAACCTACAATGAGCAGTTCTTC. Translating gives CASNPGERTYNEQFF.